The 27 T cell receptor beta chains below were found in one sample sequenced in a study of cytomegalovirus exposure and HLA in healthy donors. The PCR had 60 Vbeta and 13 Jbeta primers. Libraries were prepared by immunoSEQ multiplex PCR; TCRdb keeps only in-frame clonotypes and omits some of them. The sample shows 96,000 or so clones, roughly 74% of them seen only once. Sequenced: PBMCs. The receptors derive from a female donor in good health and CMV-seropositive.

The V gene is TRBV7-8, the J gene TRBJ1-4; 9 nucleotides line up with TRBD1. The J segment lost 10 bases and the V segment lost 4 bases, leaving 7 bases of the junction unmatched. Germline V gives CDR1 SGHVS, CDR2 FQNEAQ. CDR3 size: 14 residues. CDR3 nucleotides: TGTGCCAGCAGCTCCCAGAGACAGGGGGGAAAACTGTTTTTT. This gives the protein CASSSQRQGGKLFF.

The chain carries TRBV4-3 and TRBJ1-2; 9 positions agree with TRBD1. The V gene's germline CDR1 is LGHNA and CDR2 YSLEER. Trimming at V came to 1 base and at J to 4 bases, leaving 4 bases not matched to a gene. The CDR3 sequence is 15 residues long. CDR3 nucleotides: TGCGCCAGCAGCCAAGTGGGGGACAGGGCCTATGGCTACACCTTC. Protein product: CASSQVGDRAYGYTF.

The CDR3 region has the DNA TGTGCCAGCAGCTTAGGCTACAGGGGGAGGGCCAACGTCCTGACTTTC. This encodes CASSLGYRGRANVLTF. V gene TRBV7-6 combines with J gene TRBJ2-6; 8 nucleotides align to TRBD1. V shed 1 base, J shed 5 bases, and the junction held 4 bases outside the gene matches. The CDR3 extends over 16 amino acids. Germline CDR1 SGHVS, CDR2 FNYEAQ.

This chain links TRBV19 with TRBJ2-5; the D gene is possibly TRBD2 (5 bases). V was trimmed by 8 bases and J by 2 bases, leaving 9 bases between them. The CDR3 sequence is 12 residues long. The germline gives CDR1 LNHDA, CDR2 SQIVND (reference sequence). The CDR3 coding sequence is TGTGCCAGTGGAGAGCGGCAAGAGACCCAGTACTTC. Translation gives CASGERQETQYF.

This chain connects TRBV6-1 to TRBJ2-2; possible D gene TRBD1, 6 bases. The germline V and J ends were trimmed by 5 bases and 5 bases, with 12 bases remaining between them. Germline V gene data show CDR1 as MNHNS and CDR2 as SASEGT. The CDR3 is made up of 14 amino acids. The CDR3 spells CASSFSGDTGELFF. The CDR3 DNA is TGTGCCAGCAGTTTTTCAGGGGATACCGGGGAGCTGTTTTTT.

The chain is built from TRBV14 and TRBJ2-7, with TRBD1 as a possible D gene (6 bases). Germline-derived CDR1 and CDR2 are SGHDN and FVKESK. The V and J ends lost 5 bases and 4 bases respectively, with 21 bases between them. The CDR3 runs to 16 residues. CDR3 amino acids: CASSNPATGTLYEQYF. As DNA, the CDR3 is TGTGCCAGCAGCAACCCCGCCACAGGGACCCTGTACGAGCAGTACTTC.

V and J are TRBV18 and TRBJ1-1; 7 nucleotides match TRBD1. J gave up 1 base and V 5 bases, and 1 base lay outside the gene matches. CDR3 length: 13 residues. The germline V gene has CDR1 KGHSH and CDR2 LQKENI. The CDR3 is CASSEGANTEAFF. CDR3 coding DNA: TGTGCCAGCTCAGAGGGGGCGAACACTGAAGCTTTCTTT. Looking up the rest from reference TRBV18 and TRBJ1-1 gives the full variable domain: NAGVMQNPRHLVRRRGQEARLRCSPMKGHSHVYWYRQLPEEGLKFMVYLQKENIIDESGMPKERFSAEFPKEGPSILRIQQVVRGDSAAYFCASSEGANTEAFFGQGTRLTVV.

The table lists this clone with a few counts. The V and J genes are TRBV28 and TRBJ1-2; D is possibly TRBD1 (5 bases). Germline CDR1 and CDR2: MDHEN and SYDVKM. The V end lost 6 bases, the J end lost 2 bases, and 10 bases lay between the germline ends. The CDR3 has 13 residues. The CDR3, as DNA: TGTGCCAGCAGCCTAAACAGGAACTATGGCTACACCTTC. The encoded protein is CASSLNRNYGYTF.

J is TRBJ1-5 and V is TRBV18; unclear D gene. The CDR3 covers 13 residues. Germline-derived CDR1 and CDR2 are KGHSH and LQKENI. V gave up 4 bases and J gave up 6 bases, with 10 bases separating them. In DNA, the CDR3 is TGTGCCAGCTCACTAGAACCGGGTCAGCCCCAGCATTTT. This sequence encodes CASSLEPGQPQHF.

This chain joins TRBV4-3 and TRBJ1-2, with D possibly being TRBD1 (6 bases). The length of the CDR3 is 15 residues. The ends were cut back, 1 base at V and 0 bases at J, with 9 bases in the middle. Looked up from germline, CDR1 is LGHNA and CDR2 is YSLEER. The CDR3 protein is CASSQATGTNYGYTF. The CDR3 DNA is TGCGCCAGCAGCCAAGCAACAGGGACTAACTATGGCTACACCTTC.

This clone has a single count. The chain links TRBV7-8 to TRBJ2-1, with a tentative D call TRBD2 (6 bases). V shed 1 base and J shed 0 bases, with 10 bases lying between them. This CDR3 spans 16 amino acids. Germline lookup yields CDR1 SGHVS and CDR2 FQNEAQ. In nucleotides, the CDR3 is TGTGCCAGCAGCTTAGGATTGACTAGCTCCTACAATGAGCAGTTCTTC. This encodes CASSLGLTSSYNEQFF. The full variable domain, its missing parts supplied by reference TRBV7-8 and TRBJ2-1, is GAGVSQSPRYKVAKRGQDVALRCDPISGHVSLFWYQQALGQGPEFLTYFQNEAQLDKSGLPSDRFFAERPEGSVSTLKIQRTQQEDSAVYLCASSLGLTSSYNEQFFGPGTRLTVL.

The chain is built from TRBV29-1 and TRBJ1-2, with a tentative D call TRBD1 (6 bases). The CDR3 is 12 amino acids. Trimming removed 7 bases at V and 3 bases at J, with 12 bases between. The V gene's germline CDR1 is SQVTM and CDR2 ANQGSEA. Here the CDR3 DNA reads TGCAGCGCCCAGACAGGAGACTATGGCTACACCTTC. Translating gives CSAQTGDYGYTF.

This clone showed up just once. The rearrangement joins TRBV28 to TRBJ1-1; 10 nucleotides align to TRBD1. Losses at the gene ends were 4 bases for V and 10 bases for J; bases not matched to a gene: 6. In germline, CDR1 is MDHEN, CDR2 SYDVKM. The length of the CDR3 is 13 residues. The chain's CDR3 is CASSSRQGAVAFF. As DNA, the CDR3 is TGTGCCAGCAGTTCCCGACAGGGGGCGGTAGCTTTCTTT.

This clone was counted only a few times. This chain connects TRBV5-3 to TRBJ1-2; the D is unclear. TRBV5-3 counts as an open reading frame of uncertain function. CDR3 length: 11 residues. Trimming took 6 bases from V and 7 from J, leaving 10 bases between them. In DNA form, the CDR3 reads TGTGCCAGAAAGTTAGCATTTGGCTACACCTTC. Translating gives CARKLAFGYTF.

In DNA form, the CDR3 reads TGTGCCAGCAGCTTGCGAGCGGGAGGGTTTTACGAGCAGTACTTC. This encodes CASSLRAGGFYEQYF. The V gene is TRBV5-4, the J gene TRBJ2-7; 10 bases are a match to TRBD2. V lost 1 base to trimming and J lost 4 bases; unmatched junction nucleotides: 5. Germline CDR1 SGHNT, CDR2 YYREEE (reference sequence). The CDR3 totals 15 residues.

The CDR3 region is CAWSGTSTQPQHF. The CDR3 DNA reads as TGTGCCTGGAGTGGGACATCCACTCAGCCCCAGCATTTT. The chain links TRBV30 to TRBJ1-5; D might be TRBD1 (5 bases). The CDR3 runs to 13 residues. Trimming removed 1 base at V and 6 bases at J, with 10 bases between. The germline V gene encodes CDR1 GTSNPN and CDR2 SVGIG (reference sequence).

The V and J genes are TRBV7-8 and TRBJ1-2; D might be TRBD1 (5 bases). V was cut by 2 bases and J by 3 bases, with 13 bases left in between. Germline V gene data show CDR1 as SGHVS and CDR2 as FQNEAQ. The CDR3 is made up of 15 amino acids. Here the CDR3 DNA reads TGTGCCAGCAGCTTAAGGTCGGGGGGTGACTATGGCTACACCTTC. Translated, it gives CASSLRSGGDYGYTF.

The chain joins TRBV29-1 to TRBJ1-5; D not resolved. Per germline, CDR1 SQVTM and CDR2 ANQGSEA. The CDR3 totals 14 residues. V was shortened by 5 bases and J by 1 base, with 12 bases between the two germline ends. For the CDR3, the DNA is TGCAGCGTTCGAACGGGGATCAGCAATCAGCCCCAGCATTTT. This sequence encodes CSVRTGISNQPQHF.

This chain links TRBV30 with TRBJ2-5; tentative D call: TRBD2 (5 bases). V gave up 4 bases and J gave up 0 bases, with 9 bases separating them. This CDR3 contains 13 residues. The germline gives CDR1 GTSNPN, CDR2 SVGIG (reference sequence). This CDR3 reads CAWNRRNQETQYF. The CDR3 DNA follows: TGTGCCTGGAATAGGAGGAACCAAGAGACCCAGTACTTC.

The chain is built from TRBV4-2 and TRBJ2-1, with 11 bases that match TRBD2. The germline CDR1 and CDR2 sequences are LGHNA and YNFKEQ. This CDR3 region has 16 residues. The junction had 7 bases not matched to a gene; V was cut back by 4 bases and J by 5 bases. CDR3 region: CASSRSGTSGDNEQFF. The CDR3 DNA reads as TGTGCCAGCAGCCGATCCGGGACTAGCGGCGACAATGAGCAGTTCTTC.

J is TRBJ2-7 and V is TRBV15; D is undetermined. Germline V gene data show CDR1 as LNHNV and CDR2 as YYDKDF (reference sequence). The CDR3 length is 14 residues. Trimming removed 0 bases at V and 0 bases at J, with 6 bases between. Here the CDR3 reads CATSREGSSYEQYF. CDR3 nucleotide sequence: TGTGCCACCAGCAGAGAGGGCAGCTCCTACGAGCAGTACTTC.

The chain joins TRBV11-3 to TRBJ2-7, with a possible D match to TRBD1 (6 bases). CDR1 and CDR2 from the germline V gene are SGHNT and YENEEA. The V and J ends lost 5 bases and 6 bases respectively, with 11 bases between them. The CDR3 length is 12 residues. The CDR3 sequence: CASSATGLEQYF. Written as DNA, the CDR3 is TGTGCCAGCAGCGCTACAGGGCTCGAGCAGTACTTC.

The CDR3 nucleotides read TGTGCCAGCATGGAAACTAGCGGGGAGAATGAGCAGTTCTTC. Encoded protein: CASMETSGENEQFF. The chain joins TRBV6-4 to TRBJ2-1; TRBD2 matches 10 bases. CDR3 length equals 14 residues. Germline CDR1 and CDR2: MRHNA and SNTAGT. The V segment lost 7 bases and the J segment 7 bases; nucleotides outside the gene matches: 7.

The genes are TRBV7-2 and TRBJ1-5; TRBD1 might be the D (6 bases). Trimming removed 5 bases at V and 11 bases at J, with 16 bases between. The germline CDR1 and CDR2 sequences are SGHTA and FQGNSA. The CDR3 covers 13 residues. CDR3: CASSTPSGVTQHF. The CDR3 DNA sequence: TGTGCCAGCAGCACTCCATCAGGGGTAACCCAGCATTTT.

V gene TRBV5-6 combines with J gene TRBJ2-7; 7 nucleotides agree with TRBD2. Germline lookup yields CDR1 SGHDT and CDR2 YYEEEE. Trimming at V came to 1 base and at J to 3 bases, leaving 4 bases not matched to a gene. CDR3 length: 14 residues. CDR3 region: CASSLYPSGYEQYF. CDR3 sequence (DNA): TGTGCCAGCAGCTTGTACCCTAGCGGCTACGAGCAGTACTTC.

The chain recombines TRBV7-2 with TRBJ1-6; TRBD1 might be the D (5 bases). Trimming shortened V by 5 bases and J by 6 bases, and 14 bases separated the two germline ends. CDR1 and CDR2 (germline): SGHTA, FQGNSA. The CDR3 contains 15 residues. In DNA form, the CDR3 reads TGTGCCAGCAGCCCTCGACAGCTTAGTAATTCACCCCTCCACTTT. Translation gives CASSPRQLSNSPLHF.

The rearrangement links TRBV7-3 to TRBJ2-5, with D tentatively TRBD2 (6 bases). V lost 6 bases and J lost 5, with 13 bases in between. Germline values: CDR1 SGHTA, CDR2 FQGTGA. This CDR3 region has 13 residues. The CDR3: CASRKGGEETQYF. CDR3 nucleotides: TGTGCCAGCAGGAAGGGCGGGGAGGAGACCCAGTACTTC. Complete variable domain (other parts from reference TRBV7-3 and TRBJ2-5): GAGVSQTPSNKVTEKGKYVELRCDPISGHTALYWYRQSLGQGPEFLIYFQGTGAADDSGLPNDRFFAVRPEGSVSTLKIQRTERGDSAVYLCASRKGGEETQYFGPGTRLLVL.